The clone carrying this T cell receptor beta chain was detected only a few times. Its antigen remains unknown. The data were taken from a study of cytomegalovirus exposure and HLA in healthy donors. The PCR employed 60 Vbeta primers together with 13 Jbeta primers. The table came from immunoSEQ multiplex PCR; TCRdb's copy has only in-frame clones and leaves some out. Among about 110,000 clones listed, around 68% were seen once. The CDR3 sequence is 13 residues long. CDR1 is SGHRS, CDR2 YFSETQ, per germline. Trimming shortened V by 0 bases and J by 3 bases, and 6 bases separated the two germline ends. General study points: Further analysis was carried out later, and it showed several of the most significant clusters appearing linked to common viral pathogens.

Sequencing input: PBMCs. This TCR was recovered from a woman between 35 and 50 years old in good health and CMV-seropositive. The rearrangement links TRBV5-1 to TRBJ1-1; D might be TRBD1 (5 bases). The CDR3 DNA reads TGCGCCAGCAGCTTGGCAGGGTACACTGAAGCTTTCTTT. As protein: CASSLAGYTEAFF.